The subject of this entry is one T cell receptor beta chain. Its antigen is not identified. V lost 3 bases, J lost 5 bases, and 16 bases lay in between. Germline V gene lookup returns CDR1 MDHEN and CDR2 SYDVKM. The CDR3 runs to 16 residues. This table comes from immunoSEQ multiplex PCR, and its TCRdb copy is limited to in-frame clones, with some not included. The sample records roughly 84,000 clones, 80% to 90% being singletons. The sample is drawn from a study of T cell responses to AZD1222 COVID-19 vaccine. Findings and limits, study-wide: Reports say nearly half of spike-specific TCRs go after unmutated variant regions. Among vaccine-associated CD4 TCRs, coverage spanned spike, with dominance at 160-218 and 743-854. Donors were chiefly white British, with a greater number of females, and clonal diversity was perhaps underestimated.

This sequence was found in an adult who received the AZD1222 COVID-19 vaccine. The sample here was peripheral blood, taken 28 days after the second AZD1222 dose. V and J are TRBV28 and TRBJ1-4, with a possible D match to TRBD1 (5 bases). The CDR3 DNA is TGTGCCAGCAGTTTGAGTGGCCAGGGTACAAATGAAAAACTGTTTTTT. It translates to CASSLSGQGTNEKLFF.